There are a few counts of the clone carrying this T cell receptor (beta chain). These data come from a study of T-cell memory formation after mild COVID-19. In TCRdb, the 5' RACE reads were re-called with MiXCR into one record per CDR3 protein. The sample holds hundreds of thousands of distinct CDR3 sequences, about 16% seen once. Sequenced input: PBMCs or a T cell subset sorted from them (not recorded which). This TCR came from a man aged 18-30 years who had mild COVID-19 (a few samples of this study predate the infection). Cell type and time point are not known.

The CDR3, as DNA: TGTGCCAGCAGTCAGTTGGACAGGGGCGCCGAGCAGTACTTC. Its translation: CASSQLDRGAEQYF. The chain couples TRBV12-3 or TRBV12-4 to TRBJ2-7; 9 bases match TRBD1. CDR3 length: 14 residues. Unmatched junction bases numbered 8, after V lost 5 bases and J lost 6 bases.